This T cell receptor beta chain was documented in a study of T-cell reconstitution after alpha-beta-depleted transplantation in children. The CDR3 consists of 14 residues. Trimming removed 10 bases from V and 7 bases from J; junction bases left unmatched: 11. Germline CDR1 reads MNHEY; CDR2 reads SVGEGT. For TCRbeta, the library was prepared with unique molecular identifiers. TCRdb reanalysed the PCR reads using MiXCR and keeps one entry per CDR3 protein. In the table there are about 600,000 distinct CDR3 sequences, 10% to 15% of which are singletons. The sequence derives from a male patient younger than 18 who had a stem cell transplant for acute myeloid leukemia, so the T cells may come from the graft donor. The chain combines TRBV6-2 or TRBV6-3 with TRBJ2-1, with 9 bases identical to TRBD2. The specimen comprised PBMCs, mostly from graft donor cells, sampled 360 days after TCRalphabeta/CD19-depleted stem cell transplant. The DNA for the CDR3 is TGTGCCACCCAAAAGGCGGGAGGGCCAAATGAGCAGTTCTTC. Amino acids: CATQKAGGPNEQFF.